The TCR beta chain described here comes from a study of cytomegalovirus exposure and HLA in healthy donors. CDR3 length: 16 residues. The V gene's germline CDR1 is MNHEY and CDR2 SMNVEV (reference sequence). V lost 6 bases, J lost 0 bases, and 12 bases lay in between. Both 60 Vbeta primers and 13 Jbeta primers went into the PCR. Repertoires were generated with immunoSEQ multiplex PCR, while TCRdb's copy carries only in-frame clones and drops some. The repertoire has 45,000 to 55,000 clones, less than 85% of them found once; the top ten carry around 8.1%. This sequence joins TRBV27 and TRBJ1-6; the D gene is possibly TRBD1 (5 bases). The sequence was collected from a man aged 30 to 39 in good health and CMV-seropositive. Input material: PBMCs. DNA for the CDR3: TGTGCCAGCAGAGGACACCGAAGCTCCTATAATTCACCCCTCCACTTT. Translated: CASRGHRSSYNSPLHF.